These 18 T cell receptor beta chains share one sample of origin, sequenced in a study of blood T cell repertoires in COVID-19. Sequencing used immunoSEQ multiplex PCR; TCRdb keeps in-frame clones, though not all of them. Counted here are roughly 75,000 clones, over 65% occurring once; the ten biggest clones make up around 2.6%. The sample was peripheral blood. These receptors were collected from a human donor with acute or convalescent COVID-19. The donor label of this sample is uncertain.

The V gene is TRBV28, the J gene TRBJ2-7, with 7 bases fitting TRBD2. Germline V CDR1 and CDR2: MDHEN, SYDVKM. V lost 6 bases and J lost 2; bases outside the gene matches: 10. The CDR3 runs 15 residues. CDR3 loop: CASRSRLAPAYEQYF. CDR3 bases: TGTGCCAGCAGGTCTCGACTAGCCCCAGCCTACGAGCAGTACTTC.

This clone was seen more than once but under ten times. The chain recombines TRBV10-1 with TRBJ1-1; D unresolved. From germline, CDR1 is WNHNN and CDR2 SYGVQD (reference sequence). V dropped 7 bases and J dropped 2 bases, with 5 bases sitting between them. CDR3 length equals 11 residues. DNA for the CDR3: TGCGCCAGCACAGATAACACTGAAGCTTTCTTT. Translation gives CASTDNTEAFF.

This clone was detected only a few times. This sequence joins TRBV29-1 and TRBJ2-1; 14 nucleotides line up with TRBD2. CDR3 length: 13 amino acids. Germline V gene data show CDR1 as SQVTM and CDR2 as ANQGSEA. Germline trimming cut 6 bases from V and 9 bases from J; bases unmatched to any gene: 4. The CDR3 region has the DNA TGCAGCGTAGGACTAGCGGGAGGAGGTGAGCAGTTCTTC. The encoded protein is CSVGLAGGGEQFF.

The gene calls are TRBV27 and TRBJ2-2, with TRBD2 identical over 9 bases. The CDR3 totals 17 residues. V gave up 0 bases and J gave up 5 bases; unmatched junction bases: 7. Germline CDR1 and CDR2: MNHEY and SMNVEV (reference sequence). This chain's CDR3 is CASSLSRLAGKTGELFF. The CDR3 DNA reads as TGTGCCAGCAGTTTATCGCGGCTAGCGGGAAAAACCGGGGAGCTGTTTTTT.

This sequence joins TRBV7-2 and TRBJ2-2, with 12 bases aligning to TRBD2. Germline CDR1 reads SGHTA; CDR2 reads FQGNSA. V lost 5 bases and J lost 5; bases outside the gene matches: 3. The CDR3 runs to 15 residues. For the CDR3, the DNA is TGTGCCAGCAGCCCCGGACTAGCGGGAACCGGGGAGCTGTTTTTT. This codes for CASSPGLAGTGELFF.

The chain links TRBV3-1 (or the pseudogene TRBV3-2) to TRBJ1-5; 7 positions agree with TRBD1. The CDR3 sequence is 15 residues long. V gave up 0 bases and J gave up 8 bases; unmatched junction bases: 7. Germline CDR1 LGHDT, CDR2 YNNKEL (reference sequence). This CDR3 is CASSQDHGGGKPQHF. As DNA, the CDR3 is TGTGCCAGCAGCCAAGATCATGGAGGGGGCAAGCCCCAGCATTTT.

This clone was found a few times. The chain employs TRBV6-5 and TRBJ1-2; 11 nucleotides align to TRBD1. Germline V gene lookup returns CDR1 MNHEY and CDR2 SVGAGI. The V segment lost 6 bases and the J segment 7 bases; nucleotides outside the gene matches: 7. The CDR3 runs to 14 residues. The CDR3 DNA reads as TGTGCCAGCAGGCCTGGACAGGGGGCGGGTGGCTACACCTTC. This gives the protein CASRPGQGAGGYTF.

The V and J genes are TRBV7-9 and TRBJ1-5; D possibly corresponds to TRBD1 (5 bases). The CDR3 covers 14 residues. V was clipped by 3 bases and J by 3 bases, with 9 bases between them. Germline V gene lookup returns CDR1 SEHNR and CDR2 FQNEAQ (reference sequence). CDR3 sequence (DNA): TGTGCCAGCAGCTTTGGGGCGCCCAATCAGCCCCAGCATTTT. Protein product: CASSFGAPNQPQHF.

This chain links TRBV6-4 with TRBJ1-1; TRBD1 aligns across 8 bases. V lost 3 bases to trimming and J lost 7 bases; unmatched junction nucleotides: 10. The CDR3 has 15 residues. Germline loops: CDR1 MRHNA, CDR2 SNTAGT. The CDR3 protein is CASSETRDRINEAFF. In DNA form, the CDR3 reads TGTGCCAGCAGTGAAACCCGGGACAGGATCAATGAAGCTTTCTTT.

The V and J genes are TRBV6-5 and TRBJ2-1, with D perhaps TRBD1 (5 bases). This CDR3 has 12 residues. V lost 8 bases, J lost 5 bases, and 10 bases lay in between. The germline V gene encodes CDR1 MNHEY and CDR2 SVGAGI. The CDR3 region has the DNA TGTGCCAGCGTCGGCAGGGACAATGAGCAGTTCTTC. It is translated as CASVGRDNEQFF.

The chain links TRBV7-9 to TRBJ1-3; D might be TRBD1 (6 bases). Per germline, CDR1 SEHNR and CDR2 FQNEAQ (reference sequence). CDR3 length: 14 amino acids. Trimming stripped 0 bases from V and 3 bases from J, with 6 bases between. Written as DNA, the CDR3 is TGTGCCAGCAGCTTAGCCAGGGGTGGAAACACCATATATTTT. Its translation: CASSLARGGNTIYF.

The chain employs TRBV6-5 and TRBJ2-7; TRBD2 matches 7 bases. V lost 0 bases to trimming and J lost 2 bases; unmatched junction nucleotides: 4. The CDR3 spans 15 residues. Germline CDR1 reads MNHEY; CDR2 reads SVGAGI. The CDR3 protein is CASSYSTSGTYEQYF. CDR3 sequence (DNA): TGTGCCAGCAGTTACTCGACCAGCGGGACCTACGAGCAGTACTTC.

The DNA of the CDR3 is TGTGCCAGCAGCTTGGGGGGTCAGGGCACGTCCTACAATGAGCAGTTCTTC. Amino acid sequence: CASSLGGQGTSYNEQFF. This chain connects TRBV5-4 to TRBJ2-1; the D gene is possibly TRBD1 (5 bases). The germline gives CDR1 SGHNT, CDR2 YYREEE (reference sequence). The CDR3 covers 17 residues. The ends were cut back, 0 bases at V and 1 base at J, with 14 bases in the middle.

The chain carries TRBV4-1 and TRBJ2-1; 8 bases align to TRBD2. V dropped 0 bases and J dropped 3; count of bases not matched to a gene: 1. Germline CDR1 reads MGHRA; CDR2 reads YSYEKL. The length of the CDR3 is 15 residues. The CDR3 nucleotides are TGCGCCAGCAGCCAAGAGGCGGGGGGCTACAATGAGCAGTTCTTC. This sequence encodes CASSQEAGGYNEQFF.

The chain uses TRBV2 and TRBJ1-5; D is perhaps TRBD1 (5 bases). V was shortened by 6 bases and J by 0 bases, with 12 bases between the two germline ends. Germline values: CDR1 SNHLY, CDR2 FYNNEI. This CDR3 comprises 15 residues. CDR3 region: CASRQQVISNQPQHF. The CDR3, as DNA: TGTGCCAGCAGACAACAGGTCATTAGCAATCAGCCCCAGCATTTT.

V usage is TRBV5-1 and J usage is TRBJ2-5; 8 nucleotides align to TRBD2. The CDR3 runs 16 residues. After removal of 0 bases from V and 5 bases from J, the junction contained 9 bases not matched to a gene. Germline CDR1 is SGHRS and CDR2 is YFSETQ. The CDR3 DNA is TGCGCCAGCAGCTTGGGGACTAGCTCCCTCCCCGAGACCCAGTACTTC. Translation: CASSLGTSSLPETQYF.

The J gene is TRBJ1-2, the V gene TRBV30; D unclear. Germline loops: CDR1 GTSNPN, CDR2 SVGIG (reference sequence). Trimming stripped 3 bases from V and 4 bases from J, with 12 bases between. This CDR3 region has 13 residues. The CDR3 loop is CAWSDPTGYGYTF. In DNA form, the CDR3 reads TGTGCCTGGAGCGATCCAACGGGCTATGGCTACACCTTC.

This chain links TRBV10-3 with TRBJ2-5; perhaps TRBD2 as D (6 bases). V was clipped by 2 bases and J by 3 bases, with 16 bases between them. This CDR3 spans 16 amino acids. Germline V lookup: CDR1 ENHRY, CDR2 SYGVKD. The CDR3 here is CAISERWAGMEETQYF. Written as DNA, the CDR3 is TGTGCCATCAGTGAGAGGTGGGCGGGAATGGAAGAGACCCAGTACTTC.